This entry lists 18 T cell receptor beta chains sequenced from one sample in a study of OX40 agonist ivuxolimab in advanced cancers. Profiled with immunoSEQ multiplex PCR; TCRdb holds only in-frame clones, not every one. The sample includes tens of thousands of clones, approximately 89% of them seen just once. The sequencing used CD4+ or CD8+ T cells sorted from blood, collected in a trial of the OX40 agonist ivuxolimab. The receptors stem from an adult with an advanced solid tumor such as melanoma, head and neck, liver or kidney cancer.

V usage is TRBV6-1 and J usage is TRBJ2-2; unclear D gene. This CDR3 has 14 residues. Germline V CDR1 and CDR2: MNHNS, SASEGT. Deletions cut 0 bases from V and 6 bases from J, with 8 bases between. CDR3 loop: CASSEALVSGELFF. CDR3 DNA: TGTGCCAGCAGTGAAGCGCTAGTTTCCGGGGAGCTGTTTTTT.

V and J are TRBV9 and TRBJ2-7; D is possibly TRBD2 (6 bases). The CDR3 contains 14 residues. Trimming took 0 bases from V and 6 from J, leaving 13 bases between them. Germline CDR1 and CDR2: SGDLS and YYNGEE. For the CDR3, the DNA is TGTGCCAGCAGCGTAGTGCGGGATCTTTGCGAGCAGTACGTC. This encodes CASSVVRDLCEQYV.

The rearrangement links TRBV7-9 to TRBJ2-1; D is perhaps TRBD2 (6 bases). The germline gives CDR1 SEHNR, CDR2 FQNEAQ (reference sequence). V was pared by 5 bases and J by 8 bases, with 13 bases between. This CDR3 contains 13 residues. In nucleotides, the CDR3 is TGTGCCAGCAGCCCCCTGGGAGGCGATGAGCAGTTCTTC. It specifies CASSPLGGDEQFF. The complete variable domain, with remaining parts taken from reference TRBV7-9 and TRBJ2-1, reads DTGVSQNPRHKITKRGQNVTFRCDPISEHNRLYWYRQTLGQGPEFLTYFQNEAQLEKSRLLSDRFSAERPKGSFSTLEIQRTEQGDSAMYLCASSPLGGDEQFFGPGTRLTVL.

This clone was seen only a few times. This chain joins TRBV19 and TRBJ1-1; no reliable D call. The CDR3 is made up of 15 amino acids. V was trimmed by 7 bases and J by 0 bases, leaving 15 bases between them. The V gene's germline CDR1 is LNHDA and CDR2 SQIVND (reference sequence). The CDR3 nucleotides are TGTGCCAGTACCGGCCGCCTCGACCTGAACACTGAAGCTTTCTTT. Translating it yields CASTGRLDLNTEAFF.

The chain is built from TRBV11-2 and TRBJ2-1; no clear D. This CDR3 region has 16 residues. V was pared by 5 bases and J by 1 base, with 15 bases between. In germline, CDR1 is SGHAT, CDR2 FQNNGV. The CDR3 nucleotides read TGTGCCAGCAGCGCGATGCCCCTCGGGTCCTACAATGAGCAGTTCTTC. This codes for CASSAMPLGSYNEQFF.

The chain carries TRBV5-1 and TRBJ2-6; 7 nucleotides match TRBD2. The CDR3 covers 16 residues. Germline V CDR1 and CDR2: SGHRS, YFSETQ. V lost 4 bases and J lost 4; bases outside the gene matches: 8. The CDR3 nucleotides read TGCGCCAGCAGCGGGAGAGCGGGGCTGGGGGCCAACGTCCTGACTTTC. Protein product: CASSGRAGLGANVLTF.

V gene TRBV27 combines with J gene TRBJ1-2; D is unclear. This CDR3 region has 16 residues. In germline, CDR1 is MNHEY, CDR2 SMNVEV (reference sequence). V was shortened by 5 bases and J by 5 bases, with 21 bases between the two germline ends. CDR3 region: CASSPNGRTVWYGYTF. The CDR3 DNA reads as TGTGCCAGCAGTCCCAACGGACGGACCGTATGGTATGGCTACACCTTC.

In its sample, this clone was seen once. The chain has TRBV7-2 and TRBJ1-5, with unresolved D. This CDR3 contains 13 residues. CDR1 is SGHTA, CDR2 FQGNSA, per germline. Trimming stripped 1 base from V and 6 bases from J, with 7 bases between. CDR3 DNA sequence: TGTGCCAGCAGCTTAGATTTGGCTCAGCCCCAGCATTTT. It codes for CASSLDLAQPQHF.

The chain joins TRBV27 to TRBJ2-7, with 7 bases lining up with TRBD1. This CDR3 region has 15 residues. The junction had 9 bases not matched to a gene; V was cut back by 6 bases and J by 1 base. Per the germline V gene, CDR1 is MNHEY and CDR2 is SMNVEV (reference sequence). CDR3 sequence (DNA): TGTGCCAGCAGATTACAGGGGCGATCTTCCTACGAGCAGTACTTC. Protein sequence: CASRLQGRSSYEQYF.

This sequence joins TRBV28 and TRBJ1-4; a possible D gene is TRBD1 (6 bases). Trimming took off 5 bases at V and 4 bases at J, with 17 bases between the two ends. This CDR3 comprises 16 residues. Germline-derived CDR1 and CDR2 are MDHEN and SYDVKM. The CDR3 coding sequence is TGTGCCAGCAGTCCCGCTGGCAGGGGCTTTAATGAAAAACTGTTTTTT. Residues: CASSPAGRGFNEKLFF. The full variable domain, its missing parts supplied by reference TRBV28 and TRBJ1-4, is DVKVTQSSRYLVKRTGEKVFLECVQDMDHENMFWYRQDPGLGLRLIYFSYDVKMKEKGDIPEGYSVSREKKERFSLILESASTNQTSMYLCASSPAGRGFNEKLFFGSGTQLSVL.

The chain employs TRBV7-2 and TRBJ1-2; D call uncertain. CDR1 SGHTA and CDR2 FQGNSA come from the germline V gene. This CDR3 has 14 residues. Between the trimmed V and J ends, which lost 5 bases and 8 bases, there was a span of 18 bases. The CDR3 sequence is CASSPRTKVGGYTF. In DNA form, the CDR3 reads TGTGCCAGCAGCCCAAGGACCAAAGTAGGCGGCTACACCTTC.

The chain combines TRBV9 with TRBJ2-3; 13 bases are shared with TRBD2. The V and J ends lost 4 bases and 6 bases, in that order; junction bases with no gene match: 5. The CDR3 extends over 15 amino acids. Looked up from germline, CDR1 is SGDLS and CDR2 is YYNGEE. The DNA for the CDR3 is TGTGCCAGCAGCCCCACTAGCGGGAGGGGTGATACGCAGTATTTT. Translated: CASSPTSGRGDTQYF.

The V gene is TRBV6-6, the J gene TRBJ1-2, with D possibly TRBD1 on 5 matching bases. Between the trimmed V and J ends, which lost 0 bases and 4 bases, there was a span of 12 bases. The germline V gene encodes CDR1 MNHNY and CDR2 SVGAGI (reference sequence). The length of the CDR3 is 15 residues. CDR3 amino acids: CASSYSGDSLYGYTF. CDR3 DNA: TGTGCCAGCAGTTACTCCGGCGACAGTCTCTATGGCTACACCTTC.

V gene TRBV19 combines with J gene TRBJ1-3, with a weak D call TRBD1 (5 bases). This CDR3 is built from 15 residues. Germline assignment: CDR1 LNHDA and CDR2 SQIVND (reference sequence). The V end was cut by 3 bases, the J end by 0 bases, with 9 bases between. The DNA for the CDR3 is TGTGCCAGTAGTATTTCGGGGGACTCTGGAAACACCATATATTTT. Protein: CASSISGDSGNTIYF. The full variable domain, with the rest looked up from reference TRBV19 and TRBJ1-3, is DGGITQSPKYLFRKEGQNVTLSCEQNLNHDAMYWYRQDPGQGLRLIYYSQIVNDFQKGDIAEGYSVSREKKESFPLTVTSAQKNPTAFYLCASSISGDSGNTIYFGEGSWLTVV.

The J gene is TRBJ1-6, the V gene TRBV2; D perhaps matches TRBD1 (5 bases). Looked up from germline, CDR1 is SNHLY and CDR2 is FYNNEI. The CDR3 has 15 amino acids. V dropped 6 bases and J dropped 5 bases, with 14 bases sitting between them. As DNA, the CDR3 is TGTGCCAGCAGCAGAGGGATGGGGGATAATTCACCCCTCCACTTT. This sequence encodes CASSRGMGDNSPLHF.

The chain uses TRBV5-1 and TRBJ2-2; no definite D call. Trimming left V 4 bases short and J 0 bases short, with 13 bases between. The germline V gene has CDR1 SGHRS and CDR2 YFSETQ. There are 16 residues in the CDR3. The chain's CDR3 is CASSRSLGANTGELFF. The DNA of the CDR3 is TGCGCCAGCAGCCGCAGTTTGGGCGCGAACACCGGGGAGCTGTTTTTT.

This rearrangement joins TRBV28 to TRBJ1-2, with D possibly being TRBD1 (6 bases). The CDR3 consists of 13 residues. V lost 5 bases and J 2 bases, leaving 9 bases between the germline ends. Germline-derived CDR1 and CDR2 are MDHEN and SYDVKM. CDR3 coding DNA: TGTGCCAGCAGTGACGGACAGAACTATGGCTACACCTTC. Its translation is CASSDGQNYGYTF.

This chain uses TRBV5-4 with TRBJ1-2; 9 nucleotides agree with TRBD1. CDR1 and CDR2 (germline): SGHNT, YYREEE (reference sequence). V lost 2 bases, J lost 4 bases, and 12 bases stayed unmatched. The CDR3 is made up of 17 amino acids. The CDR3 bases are TGTGCCAGCAGCTTTCCGGGACAGGGAGTCCAGGGCTATGGCTACACCTTC. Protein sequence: CASSFPGQGVQGYGYTF.